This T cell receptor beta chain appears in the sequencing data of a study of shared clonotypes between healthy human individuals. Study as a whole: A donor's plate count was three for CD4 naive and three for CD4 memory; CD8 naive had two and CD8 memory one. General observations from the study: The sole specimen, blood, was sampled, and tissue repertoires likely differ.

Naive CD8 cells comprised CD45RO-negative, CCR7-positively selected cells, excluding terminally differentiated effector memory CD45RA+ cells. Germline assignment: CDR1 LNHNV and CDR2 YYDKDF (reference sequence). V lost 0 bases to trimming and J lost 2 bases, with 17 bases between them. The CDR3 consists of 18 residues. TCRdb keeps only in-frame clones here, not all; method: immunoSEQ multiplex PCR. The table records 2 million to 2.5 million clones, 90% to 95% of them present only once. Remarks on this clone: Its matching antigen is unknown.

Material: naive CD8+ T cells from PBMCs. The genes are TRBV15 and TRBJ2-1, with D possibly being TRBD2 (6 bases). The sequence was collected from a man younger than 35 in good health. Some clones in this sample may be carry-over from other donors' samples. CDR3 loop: CATSRDCPRWEAYNEQFF. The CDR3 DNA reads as TGTGCCACCAGCAGAGATTGCCCCAGATGGGAGGCCTACAATGAGCAGTTCTTC.